This entry lists 20 T cell receptor beta chains sequenced from one sample in a study of blood T cell repertoires in COVID-19. TCRdb's copy holds only in-frame clones and misses some; the assay was immunoSEQ multiplex PCR. The profile shows roughly 180,000 clones, 80% to 90% of them singletons. The sequencing sample was made of peripheral blood. These receptors came from a woman aged 40 to 55 with COVID-19, enrolled during active disease.

The chain carries TRBV11-2 and TRBJ2-3; D might be TRBD2 (5 bases). V shed 1 base and J shed 2 bases, with 13 bases lying between them. The CDR3 runs 16 residues. Per the germline V gene, CDR1 is SGHAT and CDR2 is FQNNGV. The CDR3 DNA follows: TGTGCCAGCAGCTTAGTTACGGCTAGCTACACAGATACGCAGTATTTT. It encodes CASSLVTASYTDTQYF.

The chain links TRBV29-1 to TRBJ1-2; 7 bases are a match to TRBD1. The CDR3 contains 11 residues. Germline assignment: CDR1 SQVTM and CDR2 ANQGSEA. The CDR3 sequence: CAWGQTYGYTF. CDR3 nucleotide sequence: TGCGCCTGGGGACAGACCTATGGCTACACCTTC.

V gene TRBV5-6 combines with J gene TRBJ2-7, with 9 bases lining up with TRBD2. CDR1 and CDR2 (germline): SGHDT, YYEEEE. V shed 4 bases, J shed 6 bases, and the junction held 11 bases outside the gene matches. CDR3 length equals 15 residues. In DNA, the CDR3 is TGTGCCAGCAGCCATTTTAGCGGGAGCCCATCCGAGCAGTACTTC. Its protein is CASSHFSGSPSEQYF.

The chain carries TRBV4-1 and TRBJ1-1; no firm D call. CDR3 size: 15 residues. The germline gives CDR1 MGHRA, CDR2 YSYEKL. Trimming left V 0 bases short and J 7 bases short, with 15 bases between. The CDR3: CASSQDIVGVIEAFF. CDR3 coding DNA: TGCGCCAGCAGCCAAGATATTGTGGGAGTTATTGAAGCTTTCTTT.

The genes are TRBV27 and TRBJ1-6, with D possibly TRBD1 on 6 matching bases. V was clipped by 6 bases and J by 7 bases, with 13 bases between them. Looked up from germline, CDR1 is MNHEY and CDR2 is SMNVEV (reference sequence). The CDR3 runs to 14 residues. This CDR3 is CASRSGTRNSPLHF. CDR3 in DNA: TGTGCCAGCAGATCCGGGACAAGAAATTCACCCCTCCACTTT.

V usage is TRBV10-3 and J usage is TRBJ2-7, with TRBD2 identical over 9 bases. The CDR3 is made up of 15 amino acids. Looked up from germline, CDR1 is ENHRY and CDR2 is SYGVKD. Germline trimming cut 3 bases from V and 5 bases from J; bases unmatched to any gene: 8. CDR3: CAISDPGLARDEQYF. As DNA, the CDR3 is TGTGCCATCAGTGACCCCGGACTAGCGCGGGACGAGCAGTACTTC.

This clone was seen only a few times. V gene TRBV18 combines with J gene TRBJ2-3; TRBD1 matches at 8 bases. V lost 3 bases, J lost 3 bases, and 5 bases stayed unmatched. Germline V gives CDR1 KGHSH, CDR2 LQKENI. The CDR3 runs to 15 residues. The CDR3 bases are TGTGCCAGCTCACCGACAGGGGTAGGAACAGATACGCAGTATTTT. Residues: CASSPTGVGTDTQYF. The full variable domain, its missing parts supplied by reference TRBV18 and TRBJ2-3, is NAGVMQNPRHLVRRRGQEARLRCSPMKGHSHVYWYRQLPEEGLKFMVYLQKENIIDESGMPKERFSAEFPKEGPSILRIQQVVRGDSAAYFCASSPTGVGTDTQYFGPGTRLTVL.

On this clone itself: The sample carries other DNA sequences with the same CDR3. The chain couples TRBV11-2 to TRBJ1-1; D is possibly TRBD1 (5 bases). Germline lookup yields CDR1 SGHAT and CDR2 FQNNGV. CDR3 length equals 13 residues. Trimming removed 1 base at V and 4 bases at J, with 7 bases between. The CDR3 nucleotides are TGTGCCAGCAGCTTAGTGGGGGGCACTGAAGCTTTCTTT. This sequence encodes CASSLVGGTEAFF.

The rearrangement links TRBV5-1 to TRBJ2-1; 7 bases fit TRBD1. V dropped 1 base and J dropped 5; count of bases not matched to a gene: 9. The CDR3 is made up of 16 amino acids. Germline V gives CDR1 SGHRS, CDR2 YFSETQ. CDR3: CASSLSGRGSHNEQFF. In DNA form, the CDR3 reads TGCGCCAGCAGCTTGTCGGGCAGGGGGTCCCACAATGAGCAGTTCTTC.

Regarding this clone: At one end, the junction sequence differs from germline, possibly due to a read error. The chain has TRBV11-2 and TRBJ1-4; a possible D gene is TRBD1 (5 bases). The CDR3 totals 13 residues. In germline, CDR1 is SGHAT, CDR2 FQNNGV. CDR3 nucleotides: TGTGCCAGCAGCGTAGACAGCGTGGGAAAACTGTTTTTT. Amino acids: CASSVDSVGKLFF.

V usage is TRBV4-1 and J usage is TRBJ1-4, with 10 positions matching TRBD1. CDR3 length: 15 amino acids. Germline lookup yields CDR1 MGHRA and CDR2 YSYEKL. Trimming took 1 base from V and 7 from J; bases not matched to a gene: 3. The CDR3 region has the DNA TGCGCCAGCAGCCAAGTTGGGACAGGGGTTGAAAAACTGTTTTTT. Translated, it gives CASSQVGTGVEKLFF.

The V call is TRBV15, the J call TRBJ1-4; possibly TRBD1 for D (6 bases). The CDR3 contains 16 residues. Germline loops: CDR1 LNHNV, CDR2 YYDKDF (reference sequence). Trimming left V 0 bases short and J 8 bases short, with 16 bases between. The CDR3 loop is CATSRDWRGASEKLFF. CDR3 coding DNA: TGTGCCACCAGCAGAGATTGGCGGGGGGCGTCCGAAAAACTGTTTTTT.

The rearrangement links TRBV9 to TRBJ2-2, with 11 bases lining up with TRBD2. The CDR3 is made up of 18 amino acids. Trimming at V came to 2 bases and at J to 6 bases, leaving 12 bases not matched to a gene. Germline V gene data show CDR1 as SGDLS and CDR2 as YYNGEE. CDR3: CASSVGVGLAGGPGELFF. The CDR3 nucleotides read TGTGCCAGCAGCGTTGGAGTAGGGTTAGCGGGGGGGCCCGGGGAGCTGTTTTTT.

This clone was found a few times. The rearrangement uses TRBV19 and TRBJ1-1, with D perhaps matching TRBD1 (6 bases). The CDR3 has 14 amino acids. V dropped 6 bases and J dropped 0 bases, with 11 bases sitting between them. CDR1 and CDR2 from the germline V gene are LNHDA and SQIVND (reference sequence). CDR3 sequence: CASRLQGLNTEAFF. CDR3 DNA: TGTGCCAGTAGATTACAGGGATTGAACACTGAAGCTTTCTTT.

The chain links TRBV19 to TRBJ2-3, with 8 bases aligning to TRBD2. Germline V CDR1 and CDR2: LNHDA, SQIVND (reference sequence). The V gene end was trimmed by 1 base and the J gene end by 3 bases; junction bases not matched to a gene: 3. This CDR3 spans 15 amino acids. CDR3 DNA sequence: TGTGCCAGTAGTATAGGCGGGGGGAAAACAGATACGCAGTATTTT. Amino acid sequence: CASSIGGGKTDTQYF.

The rearrangement uses TRBV30 and TRBJ1-5; the match to TRBD1 covers 9 bases. CDR1 and CDR2 from the germline V gene are GTSNPN and SVGIG (reference sequence). The CDR3 extends over 14 amino acids. Unmatched junction bases numbered 8, after V lost 5 bases and J lost 6 bases. CDR3 DNA sequence: TGTGCCTGGCAGCCCGGGACAGGGTGTCAGCCCCAGCATTTT. It is translated as CAWQPGTGCQPQHF.

The V and J genes are TRBV3-1 (or the pseudogene TRBV3-2) and TRBJ2-5, with D maybe TRBD1 (5 bases). Germline lookup yields CDR1 LGHDT and CDR2 YNNKEL (reference sequence). This CDR3 has 14 residues. V was clipped by 3 bases and J by 0 bases, with 8 bases between them. The CDR3 DNA reads as TGTGCCAGCAGCCAGCCAGGGTACCAAGAGACCCAGTACTTC. Its translation: CASSQPGYQETQYF.

This sequence joins TRBV27 and TRBJ2-1, with 11 bases fitting TRBD2. Per the germline V gene, CDR1 is MNHEY and CDR2 is SMNVEV (reference sequence). This CDR3 is built from 16 residues. V shed 6 bases and J 5 bases; nucleotides not matched to a gene: 9. The CDR3 DNA is TGTGCCAGCAGCACAAGACTAGCGGGGAAGGACAATGAGCAGTTCTTC. Its protein is CASSTRLAGKDNEQFF.

The rearrangement links TRBV28 to TRBJ2-7; D is unclear. This CDR3 contains 13 residues. Germline CDR1 and CDR2: MDHEN and SYDVKM. V lost 3 bases, J lost 2 bases, and 8 bases lay in between. CDR3 loop: CASSLGSPYEQYF. Written as DNA, the CDR3 is TGTGCCAGCAGTTTGGGCTCCCCCTACGAGCAGTACTTC.

In nucleotides, the CDR3 is TGTGCCAGCAGCACAACGGGAGGGCCCAATGAGCAGTTCTTC. The encoded protein is CASSTTGGPNEQFF. The V gene is TRBV9, the J gene TRBJ2-1, with 8 positions matching TRBD2. Per the germline V gene, CDR1 is SGDLS and CDR2 is YYNGEE. The CDR3 is 14 amino acids. The J segment lost 6 bases and the V segment lost 4 bases, leaving 6 bases of the junction unmatched.